The TCR beta chain described here comes from a study of blood T cell repertoires in COVID-19. Study details: Collection of acute and convalescent COVID-19 samples took place in the United States, Italy and Spain.

Sequencing used immunoSEQ multiplex PCR; TCRdb keeps in-frame clones, though not all of them. Of about 55,000 clones listed, about 80% are singletons. The germline gives CDR1 SNHLY, CDR2 FYNNEI. V gave up 6 bases and J gave up 0 bases, with 13 bases separating them. The length of the CDR3 is 15 residues. Sequenced input: peripheral blood. The rearrangement uses TRBV2 and TRBJ2-3; the D is unclear. This TCR came from a human donor in a cohort sampled during active COVID-19. The CDR3 reads CASSLLLGSTDTQYF. In DNA, the CDR3 is TGTGCCAGCAGCCTCCTCTTGGGCAGCACAGATACGCAGTATTTT.